These 20 T cell receptor beta chains were all obtained from the same sample, sequenced in a study of T cell responses to AZD1222 COVID-19 vaccine. Sequencing was performed with immunoSEQ multiplex PCR; in TCRdb, only in-frame clones are kept and a portion is missing. The sample has tens of thousands of clones, about 92% seen once. The specimen was peripheral blood, collected 28 days after the second AZD1222 dose. These receptors were taken from an adult who received the AZD1222 COVID-19 vaccine.

The chain couples TRBV10-3 to TRBJ2-7; possibly TRBD2 for D (6 bases). CDR1 ENHRY and CDR2 SYGVKD come from the germline V gene. V lost 10 bases to trimming and J lost 4 bases, with 17 bases between them. The CDR3 totals 13 residues. CDR3 DNA sequence: TGTGCCAGCAACGCGGGAAACCGTTACGAGCAGTACTTC. The encoded protein is CASNAGNRYEQYF.

The chain recombines TRBV5-4 with TRBJ2-7, with 7 positions matching TRBD1. CDR1 SGHNT and CDR2 YYREEE come from the germline V gene (reference sequence). This CDR3 is 13 amino acids long. The V and J ends lost 0 bases and 5 bases, in that order; junction bases with no gene match: 2. The CDR3 bases are TGTGCCAGCAGCTTGGGGCAGGGGGACGAGCAGTACTTC. Translated: CASSLGQGDEQYF.

This chain uses TRBV7-2 with TRBJ1-5; 8 bases fit TRBD1. CDR1 and CDR2 (germline): SGHTA, FQGNSA. This CDR3 has 14 residues. Unmatched junction bases numbered 3, after V lost 7 bases and J lost 1 base. The CDR3 coding sequence is TGTGCCAGCAATAGACAGGGGAGCAATCAGCCCCAGCATTTT. It encodes CASNRQGSNQPQHF. The full variable domain, rest sourced from reference TRBV7-2 and TRBJ1-5, is GAGVSQSPSNKVTEKGKDVELRCDPISGHTALYWYRQSLGQGLEFLIYFQGNSAPDKSGLPSDRFSAERTGGSVSTLTIQRTQQEDSAVYLCASNRQGSNQPQHFGDGTRLSIL.

The V and J genes are TRBV28 and TRBJ1-4, with D tentatively TRBD1 (6 bases). The CDR3 extends over 15 amino acids. V was pared by 6 bases and J by 3 bases, with 14 bases between. Germline V gene lookup returns CDR1 MDHEN and CDR2 SYDVKM. The CDR3 loop reads CASSQAGAANEKLFF. In DNA, the CDR3 is TGTGCCAGCAGCCAAGCGGGGGCGGCTAATGAAAAACTGTTTTTT.

DNA for the CDR3: TGTGCCAGCAGCTTAGCCTCCGGTCTCTACGAGCAGTACTTC. Translation: CASSLASGLYEQYF. The chain uses TRBV7-9 and TRBJ2-7; D unclear. This CDR3 region has 14 residues. Germline CDR1 SEHNR, CDR2 FQNEAQ (reference sequence). Trimming pared 0 bases from V and 3 bases from J, leaving 9 bases between.

The rearrangement uses TRBV5-1 and TRBJ2-5, with D perhaps being TRBD1 or TRBD2 (6 bases each). CDR3 size: 14 residues. Germline V CDR1 and CDR2: SGHRS, YFSETQ. V dropped 2 bases and J dropped 4 bases, with 12 bases sitting between them. CDR3 in DNA: TGCGCCAGCAGCTTTATAGGGGGGAGAGAGACCCAGTACTTC. Its protein product is CASSFIGGRETQYF.

This clone came up once. The genes are TRBV5-8 and TRBJ1-3; 8 nucleotides align to TRBD1. This CDR3 has 18 residues. V shed 4 bases, J shed 0 bases, and the junction held 12 bases outside the gene matches. Germline CDR1 SGHTS, CDR2 YDEGEE. CDR3 DNA sequence: TGTGCCAGCAGCCTGGACAGGGCCAGAAAACACTCTGGAAACACCATATATTTT. Its protein product is CASSLDRARKHSGNTIYF. Full variable domain (remainder filled in from reference TRBV5-8 and TRBJ1-3): EAGVTQSPTHLIKTRGQQATLRCSPISGHTSVYWYQQALGLGLQFLLWYDEGEERNRGNFPPRFSGRQFPNYSSELNVNALELEDSALYLCASSLDRARKHSGNTIYFGEGSWLTVV.

The CDR3 loop is CASSHNYGGTVGQPQHF. DNA of the CDR3: TGTGCCAGCAGTCATAATTACGGGGGGACAGTTGGCCAGCCCCAGCATTTT. The V call is TRBV28, the J call TRBJ1-5, with TRBD1 identical over 7 bases. The CDR3 covers 17 residues. Losses at the gene ends were 5 bases for V and 7 bases for J; bases not matched to a gene: 17. CDR1 and CDR2 from the germline V gene are MDHEN and SYDVKM.

The rearrangement joins TRBV2 to TRBJ1-4, with no clear D. Trimming removed 5 bases from V and 7 bases from J, with 17 bases in between. Germline CDR1 reads SNHLY; CDR2 reads FYNNEI. This CDR3 contains 15 residues. The CDR3 here is CASSRAPGGSEKLFF. CDR3 DNA sequence: TGTGCCAGCAGTCGTGCACCCGGAGGGAGTGAAAAACTGTTTTTT.

This sequence joins TRBV28 and TRBJ2-4; tentatively, D is TRBD2 (6 bases). Trimming shortened V by 4 bases and J by 1 base, and 20 bases separated the two germline ends. Germline assignment: CDR1 MDHEN and CDR2 SYDVKM. CDR3 size: 18 residues. CDR3 DNA: TGTGCCAGCAGTTGGGGACTCGACCCTGGGGGTGCCAAAAACATTCAGTACTTC. Its translation is CASSWGLDPGGAKNIQYF.

The CDR3 is CASIKSGLPNTEAFF. The CDR3 nucleotides read TGTGCCAGTATAAAATCAGGACTTCCGAACACTGAAGCTTTCTTT. This chain joins TRBV19 and TRBJ1-1; no clear D. This CDR3 has 15 residues. Looked up from germline, CDR1 is LNHDA and CDR2 is SQIVND (reference sequence). V was clipped by 7 bases and J by 1 base, with 16 bases between them.

The rearrangement links TRBV29-1 to TRBJ1-4, with D unclear. The CDR3 sequence is 12 residues long. V was clipped by 1 base and J by 8 bases, with 8 bases between them. The germline gives CDR1 SQVTM, CDR2 ANQGSEA. This CDR3 is CSVEAPGEKLFF. CDR3 nucleotides: TGCAGCGTTGAAGCTCCCGGAGAAAAACTGTTTTTT.

V and J are TRBV18 and TRBJ2-1, with 8 bases fitting TRBD2. The CDR3 runs to 15 residues. Trimming at V came to 3 bases and at J to 4 bases, leaving 5 bases not matched to a gene. The germline V gene has CDR1 KGHSH and CDR2 LQKENI. The CDR3 reads CASSPPGLGYNEQFF. CDR3 DNA sequence: TGTGCCAGCTCACCCCCGGGACTAGGTTACAATGAGCAGTTCTTC.

The chain has TRBV7-2 and TRBJ2-2, with a weak D call TRBD2 (5 bases). The germline V gene has CDR1 SGHTA and CDR2 FQGNSA. Trimming took 4 bases from V and 6 from J, leaving 9 bases between them. The CDR3 loop spans 13 amino acids. The CDR3 region has the DNA TGTGCCAGCAGCTCCAGGAGGCCCGGGGAGCTGTTTTTT. It yields the protein CASSSRRPGELFF.

This clone was counted once. This chain joins TRBV12-3 or TRBV12-4 and TRBJ2-2; no definite D call. V dropped 7 bases and J dropped 1 base, with 4 bases sitting between them. The CDR3 is 12 amino acids. Here the CDR3 DNA reads TGTGCCAGCATCATGAACACCGGGGAGCTGTTTTTT. Its protein is CASIMNTGELFF.

A single count supports this clone. V is TRBV5-1 and J is TRBJ2-2; D unclear. This CDR3 is built from 15 residues. V lost 0 bases and J lost 8, with 14 bases in between. Germline V CDR1 and CDR2: SGHRS, YFSETQ. CDR3 sequence reads: CASSLATERVGELFF. In DNA form, the CDR3 reads TGCGCCAGCAGCTTGGCAACCGAAAGGGTAGGGGAGCTGTTTTTT.

The chain uses TRBV9 and TRBJ2-5; D is uncertain. The CDR3 totals 15 residues. CDR1 and CDR2 (germline): SGDLS, YYNGEE. Between the trimmed V and J ends, which lost 4 bases and 3 bases, there was a span of 16 bases. This CDR3 is CASSSTPDGKETQYF. The CDR3 DNA follows: TGTGCCAGCAGCTCCACACCCGATGGGAAAGAGACCCAGTACTTC.

The rearrangement joins TRBV18 to TRBJ1-6; D may be TRBD1 (5 bases). The V and J ends lost 2 bases and 5 bases respectively, with 10 bases between them. Germline V gene lookup returns CDR1 KGHSH and CDR2 LQKENI. The CDR3 length is 15 residues. The CDR3, as DNA: TGTGCCAGCTCACCAATAGAGGGGAATAATTCACCCCTCCACTTT. Translating it yields CASSPIEGNNSPLHF.

V and J are TRBV19 and TRBJ1-1; a weak D match, TRBD1 (6 bases). Between the trimmed V and J ends, which lost 8 bases and 0 bases, there was a span of 19 bases. The CDR3 is 16 residues long. Germline V gene sequence: CDR1 LNHDA, CDR2 SQIVND (reference sequence). CDR3 sequence: CASVKLPGHMNTEAFF. CDR3 coding DNA: TGTGCCAGTGTGAAGCTTCCGGGACACATGAACACTGAAGCTTTCTTT.

The chain recombines TRBV6-1 with TRBJ2-7; D may be TRBD1 (5 bases). Germline CDR1 MNHNS, CDR2 SASEGT. V gave up 3 bases and J gave up 0 bases, with 9 bases separating them. This CDR3 comprises 14 residues. CDR3 DNA sequence: TGTGCCAGCAGTGAGACCAGGGACTCCTACGAGCAGTACTTC. It specifies CASSETRDSYEQYF.